Following are 29 T cell receptor beta chains from one sample sequenced in a study of blood T cell repertoires in COVID-19. Method: immunoSEQ multiplex PCR; TCRdb's copy keeps in-frame clones and lacks some. The sample carries roughly 140,000 clones, over 65% recorded once. Sequences were obtained from peripheral blood. The receptors shown here come from a man in his 70s with acute or convalescent COVID-19.

The J gene is TRBJ2-3, the V gene TRBV9, with 7 bases fitting TRBD2. The V gene's germline CDR1 is SGDLS and CDR2 YYNGEE. The J segment lost 2 bases and the V segment lost 3 bases, leaving 9 bases of the junction unmatched. The CDR3 is 16 amino acids. Here the CDR3 DNA reads TGTGCCAGCAGCGGGCCGGAGCGGGGCCACACAGATACGCAGTATTTT. Translated, it gives CASSGPERGHTDTQYF.

This clone occurred once. This chain uses TRBV4-2 with TRBJ2-2; D gene ambiguous. Trimming pared 4 bases from V and 0 bases from J, leaving 12 bases between. Germline lookup yields CDR1 LGHNA and CDR2 YNFKEQ. The CDR3 length is 16 residues. CDR3 sequence: CASSPIDIANTGELFF. The CDR3 nucleotides read TGTGCCAGCAGCCCCATAGACATCGCGAACACCGGGGAGCTGTTTTTT.

V and J are TRBV15 and TRBJ2-1; D tentatively fits TRBD1 or TRBD2 (6 bases each). With 4 bases removed from V and 4 bases from J, the gap between germline ends came to 11 bases. CDR3 length: 14 residues. Germline CDR1 LNHNV, CDR2 YYDKDF (reference sequence). DNA for the CDR3: TGTGCCACCAGCAAAGAGGGGGGTTACAATGAGCAGTTCTTC. Translating gives CATSKEGGYNEQFF.

This chain joins TRBV19 and TRBJ1-1, with D uncertain. Germline loops: CDR1 LNHDA, CDR2 SQIVND (reference sequence). This CDR3 has 13 residues. Trimming cost V 5 bases and J 2 bases, with 9 bases left between them. CDR3 sequence (DNA): TGTGCCAGTAGTCTCAGGATAAACACTGAAGCTTTCTTT. It encodes CASSLRINTEAFF.

The chain employs TRBV11-2 and TRBJ2-3; TRBD2 aligns across 9 bases. Looked up from germline, CDR1 is SGHAT and CDR2 is FQNNGV. V was pared by 2 bases and J by 6 bases, with 9 bases of the junction left unmatched. The CDR3 runs 16 residues. This CDR3 is CASSLLAGGPVDTQYF. CDR3 DNA: TGTGCCAGCAGCTTACTGGCGGGGGGGCCGGTCGATACGCAGTATTTT.

This chain links TRBV18 with TRBJ1-2, with D possibly TRBD1 on 6 matching bases. Trimming pared 2 bases from V and 5 bases from J, leaving 18 bases between. There are 16 residues in the CDR3. CDR1 is KGHSH, CDR2 LQKENI, per germline. CDR3 DNA sequence: TGTGCCAGCTCACCAAACTTACAGGGACCTCTTTATGGCTACACCTTC. It is translated as CASSPNLQGPLYGYTF.

The chain employs TRBV11-1 and TRBJ2-2; D is uncertain. The CDR3 has 14 amino acids. Between the trimmed V and J ends, which lost 1 base and 1 base, there was a span of 4 bases. Per the germline V gene, CDR1 is SGHAT and CDR2 is FQDESV (reference sequence). CDR3 bases: TGTGCCAGCAGCTTAGGTCAGAACACCGGGGAGCTGTTTTTT. Translated: CASSLGQNTGELFF.

The chain links TRBV7-9 to TRBJ1-2; D is unclear. Trimming removed 5 bases at V and 3 bases at J, with 7 bases between. CDR1 is SEHNR and CDR2 is FQNEAQ in the germline V gene (reference sequence). The CDR3 totals 12 residues. Here the CDR3 reads CASSGGYYGYTF. For the CDR3, the DNA is TGTGCCAGCAGCGGAGGCTACTATGGCTACACCTTC.

The chain combines TRBV4-2 with TRBJ2-1; 12 nucleotides agree with TRBD2. CDR1 is LGHNA and CDR2 is YNFKEQ in the germline V gene. The CDR3 length is 17 residues. V was clipped by 2 bases and J by 4 bases; unmatched bases: 6. CDR3 bases: TGTGCCAGCAGCCAATCGACTAGCGGGGGAGTATACAATGAGCAGTTCTTC. Protein: CASSQSTSGGVYNEQFF.

The chain is built from TRBV5-6 and TRBJ1-1; 12 positions agree with TRBD1. Germline V gene data show CDR1 as SGHDT and CDR2 as YYEEEE. J lost 7 bases, V lost 1 base, and 8 bases had no gene match. CDR3 length: 16 amino acids. As DNA, the CDR3 is TGTGCCAGCAGCTTGCCCGGGACAGGGGGCGACGATGAAGCTTTCTTT. Its protein is CASSLPGTGGDDEAFF.

The chain combines TRBV28 with TRBJ1-6; D gene uncertain. The CDR3 consists of 17 residues. V lost 4 bases, J lost 0 bases, and 13 bases lay in between. Germline V gives CDR1 MDHEN, CDR2 SYDVKM. CDR3 residues: CASSSPDRSSYNSPLHF. CDR3 nucleotide sequence: TGTGCCAGCAGTTCCCCAGACCGGAGCTCCTATAATTCACCCCTCCACTTT.

The chain uses TRBV5-4 and TRBJ2-2; 9 bases are a match to TRBD2. CDR3 length: 15 amino acids. The junction had 7 bases not matched to a gene; V was cut back by 4 bases and J by 6 bases. Germline V CDR1 and CDR2: SGHNT, YYREEE (reference sequence). The CDR3 here is CASSPVVAGAGELFF. CDR3 coding DNA: TGTGCCAGCAGCCCGGTGGTAGCGGGAGCCGGGGAGCTGTTTTTT.

Only a few counts were recorded for this clone. CDR3 in amino acids: CASSLDRGSNEKLFF. CDR3 DNA sequence: TGTGCCAGCAGTTTGGACAGGGGGTCTAATGAAAAACTGTTTTTT. The chain uses TRBV7-2 and TRBJ1-4; TRBD1 agrees at 10 bases. Germline values: CDR1 SGHTA, CDR2 FQGNSA. This CDR3 spans 15 amino acids. Trimming at V came to 6 bases and at J to 3 bases, leaving 4 bases not matched to a gene.

The chain employs TRBV27 and TRBJ1-1; tentatively, D is TRBD1 (6 bases). The CDR3 sequence is 13 residues long. Germline V gene data show CDR1 as MNHEY and CDR2 as SMNVEV (reference sequence). The germline V and J ends were trimmed by 3 bases and 9 bases, with 14 bases remaining between them. CDR3 DNA: TGTGCCAGCAGTTTGGGAGGGGGACCACAAGCTTTCTTT. Encoded protein: CASSLGGGPQAFF.

This chain joins TRBV5-1 and TRBJ1-3, with a tentative D call TRBD1 (6 bases). The V end was cut by 4 bases, the J end by 4 bases, with 21 bases between. The germline V gene encodes CDR1 SGHRS and CDR2 YFSETQ. The CDR3 totals 17 residues. The chain's CDR3 is CASSPFGQLSGGNTIYF. CDR3 in DNA: TGCGCCAGCAGCCCCTTCGGACAGTTATCTGGGGGAAACACCATATATTTT. The complete variable domain, with remaining parts taken from reference TRBV5-1 and TRBJ1-3, reads KAGVTQTPRYLIKTRGQQVTLSCSPISGHRSVSWYQQTPGQGLQFLFEYFSETQRNKGNFPGRFSGRQFSNSRSEMNVSTLELGDSALYLCASSPFGQLSGGNTIYFGEGSWLTVV.

This chain joins TRBV14 and TRBJ2-5; D is unresolved. This CDR3 spans 14 amino acids. V lost 3 bases to trimming and J lost 4 bases, with 12 bases between them. Germline assignment: CDR1 SGHDN and CDR2 FVKESK. Here the CDR3 reads CASSHPLGGETQYF. The CDR3 nucleotides read TGTGCCAGCAGCCATCCTCTAGGTGGAGAGACCCAGTACTTC.

This chain connects TRBV7-2 to TRBJ1-1; D is undetermined. The CDR3 runs 17 residues. CDR1 is SGHTA, CDR2 FQGNSA, per germline. The germline V and J ends were trimmed by 1 base and 3 bases, with 18 bases remaining between them. The CDR3 DNA sequence: TGTGCCAGCAGCTTAGGCAGAGGAGGAGACCTTCACACTGAAGCTTTCTTT. Its translation is CASSLGRGGDLHTEAFF.

The genes are TRBV5-1 and TRBJ2-1, with 9 bases lining up with TRBD2. V lost 5 bases to trimming and J lost 5 bases; unmatched junction nucleotides: 20. Germline assignment: CDR1 SGHRS and CDR2 YFSETQ. The CDR3 spans 19 residues. Written as DNA, the CDR3 is TGCGCCAGCAGGTCCGGAGGTGGAGCGGGGGGCGCTGGGGACAATGAGCAGTTCTTC. Translating it yields CASRSGGGAGGAGDNEQFF.

In nucleotides, the CDR3 is TGTGCCAGCAGTCCCTCGGGACTAGCGGACCACGGGGGGCAGTTCTTC. It yields the protein CASSPSGLADHGGQFF. The chain carries TRBV28 and TRBJ2-1; 11 bases fit TRBD2. Trimming cost V 5 bases and J 12 bases; bases outside gene matches: 15. The germline gives CDR1 MDHEN, CDR2 SYDVKM. This CDR3 has 16 amino acids.

V gene TRBV7-9 combines with J gene TRBJ2-7; 8 nucleotides agree with TRBD1. The trim removed 5 bases at V and 3 bases at J, leaving 3 bases unmatched. In germline, CDR1 is SEHNR, CDR2 FQNEAQ (reference sequence). This CDR3 has 13 amino acids. CDR3 in amino acids: CASSQGQDYEQYF. The DNA for the CDR3 is TGTGCCAGCAGCCAGGGACAGGACTACGAGCAGTACTTC. Full variable domain (outside the CDR3, taken from reference TRBV7-9 and TRBJ2-7): DTGVSQNPRHKITKRGQNVTFRCDPISEHNRLYWYRQTLGQGPEFLTYFQNEAQLEKSRLLSDRFSAERPKGSFSTLEIQRTEQGDSAMYLCASSQGQDYEQYFGPGTRLTVT.

The rearrangement uses TRBV5-8 and TRBJ2-3, with D perhaps matching TRBD1 (5 bases). V was cut by 1 base and J by 0 bases, with 6 bases left in between. CDR3 length equals 14 residues. Germline V gives CDR1 SGHTS, CDR2 YDEGEE. The CDR3 loop is CASSLRGSTDTQYF. CDR3 bases: TGTGCCAGCAGCTTGAGGGGCAGCACAGATACGCAGTATTTT.

This sequence joins TRBV7-2 and TRBJ1-5; 12 nucleotides line up with TRBD1. Looked up from germline, CDR1 is SGHTA and CDR2 is FQGNSA. CDR3 length: 17 residues. V lost 5 bases, J lost 6 bases, and 11 bases stayed unmatched. The CDR3 reads CASSARDRGPHSQPQHF. The CDR3 DNA reads TGTGCCAGCAGCGCCCGGGACAGGGGGCCCCACAGTCAGCCCCAGCATTTT.

CDR3 region: CASSQGTTGPPWGYTF. The CDR3 DNA reads as TGTGCCAGCAGCCAAGGAACTACAGGGCCTCCCTGGGGCTACACCTTC. The V gene is TRBV4-2, the J gene TRBJ1-2; D is possibly TRBD1 (6 bases). The V and J ends lost 1 base and 8 bases respectively, with 20 bases between them. Germline assignment: CDR1 LGHNA and CDR2 YNFKEQ. The CDR3 is made up of 16 amino acids.

V usage is TRBV5-6 and J usage is TRBJ1-5; 11 bases are a match to TRBD1. The V gene's germline CDR1 is SGHDT and CDR2 YYEEEE. CDR3 size: 17 residues. The ends lost 3 bases at V and 2 bases at J; junction bases unmatched: 7. The CDR3 nucleotides read TGTGCCAGCAGCTCGGGGACAGGGGGATTTGGCAATCAGCCCCAGCATTTT. This codes for CASSSGTGGFGNQPQHF. Based on the CDR3 plus reference TRBV5-6 and TRBJ1-5, the full variable domain is DAGVTQSPTHLIKTRGQQVTLRCSPKSGHDTVSWYQQALGQGPQFIFQYYEEEERQRGNFPDRFSGHQFPNYSSELNVNALLLGDSALYLCASSSGTGGFGNQPQHFGDGTRLSIL.

This CDR3 reads CASSSRSDGADTQYF. DNA for the CDR3: TGTGCCAGCAGCTCCCGTAGCGACGGGGCAGATACGCAGTATTTT. The gene calls are TRBV5-4 and TRBJ2-3, with a possible D match to TRBD2 (5 bases). The CDR3 is made up of 15 amino acids. From germline, CDR1 is SGHNT and CDR2 YYREEE (reference sequence). The V end was cut by 3 bases, the J end by 4 bases, with 15 bases between.

The rearrangement joins TRBV7-8 to TRBJ1-1; D not resolved. Germline V gene data show CDR1 as SGHVS and CDR2 as FQNEAQ. V lost 2 bases and J 1 base, leaving 11 bases between the germline ends. CDR3 length: 15 amino acids. The CDR3 is CASSLRPGENTEAFF. In nucleotides, the CDR3 is TGTGCCAGCAGCTTAAGGCCAGGCGAGAACACTGAAGCTTTCTTT.

This clone was found many times. The same CDR3 also results from other DNA sequences found in this sample. The chain recombines TRBV2 with TRBJ2-7; 11 bases match TRBD2. Germline CDR1 and CDR2: SNHLY and FYNNEI. This CDR3 is 14 amino acids long. J lost 4 bases, V lost 1 base, and 0 bases had no gene match. The CDR3 here is CASSEGTSGYEQYF. The CDR3 DNA is TGTGCCAGCAGTGAAGGGACTAGCGGGTACGAGCAGTACTTC.

The chain recombines TRBV9 with TRBJ1-6, with D possibly being TRBD1 (5 bases). The CDR3 consists of 18 residues. Germline V gene sequence: CDR1 SGDLS, CDR2 YYNGEE. Trimming took 7 bases from V and 5 from J, leaving 25 bases between them. CDR3 sequence: CASGEGGHGGFDNSPLHF. The CDR3 nucleotides are TGTGCCAGCGGAGAAGGTGGACACGGGGGTTTTGATAATTCACCCCTCCACTTT.

This clone was detected a few times. The J gene is TRBJ1-5, the V gene TRBV4-2; possibly TRBD1 for D (5 bases). Per germline, CDR1 LGHNA and CDR2 YNFKEQ. V gave up 3 bases and J gave up 7 bases, with 19 bases separating them. The CDR3 has 16 amino acids. The CDR3 region is CASSQSSTDYFQPQHF. Written as DNA, the CDR3 is TGTGCCAGCAGCCAGAGCTCGACAGATTATTTCCAGCCCCAGCATTTT.